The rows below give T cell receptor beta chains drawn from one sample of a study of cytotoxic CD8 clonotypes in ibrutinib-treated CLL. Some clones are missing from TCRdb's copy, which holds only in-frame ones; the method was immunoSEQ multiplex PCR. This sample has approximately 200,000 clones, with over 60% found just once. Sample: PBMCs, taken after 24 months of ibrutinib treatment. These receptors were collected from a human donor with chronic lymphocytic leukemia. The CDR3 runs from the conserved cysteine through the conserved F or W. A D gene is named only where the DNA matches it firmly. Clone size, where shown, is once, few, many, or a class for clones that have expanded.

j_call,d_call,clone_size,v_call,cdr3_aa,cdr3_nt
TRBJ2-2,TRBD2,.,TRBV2,CASRPTSGATGELFF,TGTGCCAGCAGACCGACTAGCGGGGCCACCGGGGAGCTGTTTTTT
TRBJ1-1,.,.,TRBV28,CASRPGLNTEAFF,TGTGCCAGCAGGCCAGGTCTGAACACTGAAGCTTTCTTT
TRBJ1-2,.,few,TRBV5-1,CASSSLGGYGYTF,TGCGCCAGCAGCTCCCTGGGGGGCTATGGCTACACCTTC
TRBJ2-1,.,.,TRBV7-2,CASSLTSGLSLTEQFF,TGTGCCAGCAGCTTAACATCGGGACTCAGTCTGACTGAGCAGTTCTTC
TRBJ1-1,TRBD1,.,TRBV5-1,CASSSDRGQRGTEAFF,TGCGCCAGCAGCTCGGACAGGGGGCAAAGGGGCACTGAAGCTTTCTTT
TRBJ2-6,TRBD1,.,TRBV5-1,CASSLGNPGQGYYSGANVLTF,TGCGCCAGCAGCTTGGGTAACCCGGGACAGGGTTATTACTCTGGGGCCAACGTCCTGACTTTC
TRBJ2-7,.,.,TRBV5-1,CASSLTGPTYEQYF,TGCGCCAGCAGCCTCACCGGGCCAACCTACGAGCAGTACTTC
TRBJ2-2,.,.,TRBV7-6,CASSLASSIMDFFSAGELFF,TGTGCCAGCAGCTTAGCAAGTTCGATCATGGACTTCTTCAGTGCCGGGGAGCTGTTTTTT
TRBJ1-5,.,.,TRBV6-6,CASSYVGQPQHF,TGTGCCAGCAGTTACGTGGGTCAGCCCCAGCATTTT
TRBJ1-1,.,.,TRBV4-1,CASSQDTDQNTEAFF,TGCGCCAGCAGCCAAGATACGGACCAGAACACTGAAGCTTTCTTT
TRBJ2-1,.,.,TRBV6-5,CASSYGRSYNEQFF,TGTGCCAGCAGTTACGGACGGTCCTACAATGAGCAGTTCTTC
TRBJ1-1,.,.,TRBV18,CASSPNANTEAFF,TGTGCCAGCTCACCAAATGCGAACACTGAAGCTTTCTTT
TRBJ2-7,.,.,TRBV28,CASGGYGLWYEQYF,TGTGCCAGCGGGGGATATGGGCTGTGGTACGAGCAGTACTTC
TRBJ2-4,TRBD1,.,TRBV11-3,CASRFTDIRGAKNIQYF,TGTGCCAGCAGGTTCACGGACATCAGGGGGGCCAAAAACATTCAGTACTTC
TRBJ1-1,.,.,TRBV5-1,CASSSGPRGTEAFF,TGCGCCAGCAGCTCAGGCCCTCGAGGGACTGAAGCTTTCTTT
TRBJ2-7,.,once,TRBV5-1,CASSFQQDYEQYF,TGCGCCAGCAGCTTTCAACAGGATTACGAGCAGTACTTC
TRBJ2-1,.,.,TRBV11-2,CASSLWANYNEQFF,TGTGCCAGCAGCTTATGGGCTAATTACAATGAGCAGTTCTTC
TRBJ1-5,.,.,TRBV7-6,CASSLVLLGPTNQPQHF,TGTGCCAGCAGCTTAGTTCTTCTGGGACCGACTAATCAGCCCCAGCATTTT
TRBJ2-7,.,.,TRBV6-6,CASIGSSYEQYF,TGTGCCAGCATTGGCAGCTCCTACGAGCAGTACTTC
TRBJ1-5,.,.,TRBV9,CASSVGQSNQPQHF,TGTGCCAGCAGCGTAGGACAGAGCAATCAGCCCCAGCATTTT
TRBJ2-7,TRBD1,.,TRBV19,CASSTFTGTGSYEQYF,TGTGCCAGTAGTACCTTTACCGGGACAGGCTCCTACGAGCAGTACTTC
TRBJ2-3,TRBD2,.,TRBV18,CASSLGLAVITDTQYF,TGTGCCAGCTCACTTGGACTAGCGGTAATCACAGATACGCAGTATTTT
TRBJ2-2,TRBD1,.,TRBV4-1,CASSTGDTGELFF,TGCGCCTCCTCGACAGGGGACACCGGGGAGCTGTTTTTT
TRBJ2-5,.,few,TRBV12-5,CASGAGTQETQYF,TGTGCTAGTGGTGCCGGGACCCAAGAGACCCAGTACTTC
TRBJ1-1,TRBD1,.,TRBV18,CASSPGQGLHSVTEAFF,TGTGCCAGCTCACCAGGACAGGGTCTACATTCGGTCACTGAAGCTTTCTTT
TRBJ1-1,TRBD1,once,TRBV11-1,CASSYNRGAYMNTEAFF,TGTGCCAGCAGCTACAACAGGGGGGCCTATATGAACACTGAAGCTTTCTTT
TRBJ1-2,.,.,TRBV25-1,CASSGQKKYGYTF,TGTGCCAGCAGCGGACAGAAGAAATATGGCTACACCTTC
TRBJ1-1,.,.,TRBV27,CASSGRNTEAFF,TGTGCCAGCTCGGGCAGGAACACTGAAGCTTTCTTT
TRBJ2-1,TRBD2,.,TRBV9,CASSPLAGVVYNEQFF,TGTGCCAGCAGCCCCCTAGCGGGAGTCGTCTACAATGAGCAGTTCTTC
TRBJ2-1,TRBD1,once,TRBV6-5,CASGRGGASYNEQFF,TGTGCCAGCGGGCGAGGGGGCGCCTCCTACAATGAGCAGTTCTTC
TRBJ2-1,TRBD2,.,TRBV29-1,CSVEEASGSLGNEQFF,TGCAGCGTTGAAGAGGCTAGCGGGAGTTTGGGCAATGAGCAGTTCTTC
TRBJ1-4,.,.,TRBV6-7,CASSYGDTYGNEKLFF,TGTGCCAGCAGTTACGGGGACACCTACGGCAATGAAAAACTGTTTTTT
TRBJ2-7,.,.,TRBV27,CASRGFYEQYF,TGTGCCAGCAGGGGGTTCTACGAGCAGTACTTC
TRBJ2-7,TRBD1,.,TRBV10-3,CAMGDRGPDEQYF,TGTGCCATGGGGGACAGGGGGCCGGACGAGCAGTACTTC
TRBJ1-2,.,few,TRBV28,CASSFYYGYTF,TGTGCCAGCAGTTTCTATTATGGCTACACCTTC
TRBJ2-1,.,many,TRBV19,CASSDLYNEQFF,TGTGCCAGTTCTGACTTGTACAATGAGCAGTTCTTC
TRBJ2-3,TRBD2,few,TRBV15,CATSRGTSAGTDTQYF,TGTGCCACCAGCAGGGGGACTAGCGCGGGGACAGATACGCAGTATTTT
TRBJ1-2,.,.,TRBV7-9,CASSLAGVGTRYGYTF,TGTGCCAGCAGCTTAGCGGGAGTTGGGACCCGCTATGGCTACACCTTC
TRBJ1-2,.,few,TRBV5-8,CASTTFKVRGYTF,TGTGCCAGCACCACGTTTAAGGTCCGTGGCTACACCTTC
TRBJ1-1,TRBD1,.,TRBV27,CASSLTGETEAFF,TGTGCCAGCAGTCTGACAGGGGAGACTGAAGCTTTCTTT
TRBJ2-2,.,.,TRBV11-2,CASSPRGRGQPTGELFF,TGTGCCAGCAGCCCAAGGGGAAGGGGACAACCTACCGGGGAGCTGTTTTTT
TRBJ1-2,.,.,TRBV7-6,CASSWAGDGYTF,TGTGCCAGCAGTTGGGCAGGCGATGGCTACACCTTC
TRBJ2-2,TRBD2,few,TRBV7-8,CASSHVAGGLVGGELFF,TGTGCCAGCAGCCATGTAGCGGGAGGACTTGTTGGCGGGGAGCTGTTTTTT
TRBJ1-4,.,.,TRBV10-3,CAISESVRLDEKLFF,TGTGCCATCAGTGAGTCGGTCAGGTTAGATGAAAAACTGTTTTTT